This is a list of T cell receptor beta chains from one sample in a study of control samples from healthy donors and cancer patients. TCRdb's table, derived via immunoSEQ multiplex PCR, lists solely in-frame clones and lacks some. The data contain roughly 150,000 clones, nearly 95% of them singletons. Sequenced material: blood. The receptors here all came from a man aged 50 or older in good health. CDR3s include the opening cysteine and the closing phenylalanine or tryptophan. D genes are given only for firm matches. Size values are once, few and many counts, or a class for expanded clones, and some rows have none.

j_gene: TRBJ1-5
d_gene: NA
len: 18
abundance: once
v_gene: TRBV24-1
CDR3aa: CATSDSRQGGSSNQPQHF
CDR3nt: TGTGCCACCAGTGATTCACGGCAGGGAGGTTCGAGCAATCAGCCCCAGCATTTT

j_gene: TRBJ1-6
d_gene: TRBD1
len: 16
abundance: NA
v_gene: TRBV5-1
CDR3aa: CASSSDRERFNSPLHF
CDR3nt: TGCGCCAGCAGCTCGGACAGGGAGCGCTTTAATTCACCCCTCCACTTT

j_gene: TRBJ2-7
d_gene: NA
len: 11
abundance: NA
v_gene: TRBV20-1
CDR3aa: CSASSLYEQYF
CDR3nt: TGCAGTGCTAGTAGTCTTTACGAGCAGTACTTC

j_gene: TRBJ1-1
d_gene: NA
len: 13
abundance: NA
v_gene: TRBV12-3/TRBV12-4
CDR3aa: CASSRAGFAEAFF
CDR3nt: TGTGCCAGTAGCCGGGCAGGTTTCGCTGAAGCTTTCTTT

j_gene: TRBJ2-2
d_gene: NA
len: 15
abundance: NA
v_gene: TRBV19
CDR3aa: CASSIETRSYGELFF
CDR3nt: TGTGCCAGTAGTATAGAAACGAGGAGCTACGGGGAGCTGTTTTTT

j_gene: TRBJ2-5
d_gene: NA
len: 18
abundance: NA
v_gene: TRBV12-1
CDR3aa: CASSPGTSGRDFQETQYF
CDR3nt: TGTGCCAGCAGCCCTGGGACTAGCGGGAGGGACTTCCAAGAGACCCAGTACTTC

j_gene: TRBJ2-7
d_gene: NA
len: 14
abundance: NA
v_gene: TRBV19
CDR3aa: CASSPRQVYNEQYF
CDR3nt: TGTGCCAGTAGTCCCCGACAGGTTTACAACGAGCAGTACTTC

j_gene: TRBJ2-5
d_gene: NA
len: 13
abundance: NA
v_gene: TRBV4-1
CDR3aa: CASSQEGVETQYF
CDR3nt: TGCGCCAGCAGCCAAGAGGGGGTAGAGACCCAGTACTTC

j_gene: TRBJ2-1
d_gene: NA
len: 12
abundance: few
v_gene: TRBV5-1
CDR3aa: CASMTGSDEQFF
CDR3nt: TGCGCCAGCATGACGGGGTCCGATGAGCAGTTCTTC

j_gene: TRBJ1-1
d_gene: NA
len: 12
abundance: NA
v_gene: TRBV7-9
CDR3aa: CASSNGRTEAFF
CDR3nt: TGTGCCAGCAGCAACGGGCGCACTGAAGCTTTCTTT

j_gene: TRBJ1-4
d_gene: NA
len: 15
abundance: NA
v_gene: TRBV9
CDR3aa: CASSPREGVGEKLFF
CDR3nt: TGTGCCAGCAGCCCCCGTGAGGGTGTGGGCGAAAAACTGTTTTTT

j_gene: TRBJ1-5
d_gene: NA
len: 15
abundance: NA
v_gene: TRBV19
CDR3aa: CASEVWGRVNQPQHF
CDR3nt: TGTGCCAGCGAAGTGTGGGGACGGGTTAATCAGCCCCAGCATTTT

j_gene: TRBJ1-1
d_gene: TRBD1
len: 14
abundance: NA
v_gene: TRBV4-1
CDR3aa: CASSQKTGGGEAFF
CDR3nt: TGCGCCAGCAGCCAAAAGACAGGGGGCGGTGAAGCTTTCTTT

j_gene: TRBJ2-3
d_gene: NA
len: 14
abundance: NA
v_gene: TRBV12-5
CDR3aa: CASGLEQGTDTQYF
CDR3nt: TGTGCTAGTGGTTTGGAGCAGGGCACAGATACGCAGTATTTT

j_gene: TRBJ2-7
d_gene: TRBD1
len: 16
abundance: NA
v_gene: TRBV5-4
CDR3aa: CASSPGGGTGVREQYF
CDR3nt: TGTGCCAGCAGCCCTGGAGGCGGGACAGGGGTGAGGGAGCAGTACTTC

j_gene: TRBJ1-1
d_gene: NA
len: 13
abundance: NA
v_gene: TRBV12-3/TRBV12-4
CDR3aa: CASSLGWDTEAFF
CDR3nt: TGTGCCAGCAGTTTAGGGTGGGACACTGAAGCTTTCTTT

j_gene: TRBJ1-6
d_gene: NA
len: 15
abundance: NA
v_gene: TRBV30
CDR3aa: CAWSVVTPGFPPLHF
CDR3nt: TGTGCCTGGAGTGTAGTAACGCCGGGGTTCCCACCCCTCCACTTT